This T cell receptor beta chain was identified during a study of T cell repertoires in cytomegalovirus infection. Across the study: Evidence of both CMV infection and a matching HLA type came from public TCR beta signatures.

TCRdb called the reads again in MiXCR, with one record for every CDR3 protein. This sample has approximately 500,000 distinct CDR3 sequences, with more than 15% found just once. This clonotype was detected a few times. Antigen unknown. V was clipped by 1 base and J by 4 bases, with 10 bases between them. The V gene's germline CDR1 is MGHRA and CDR2 YSYEKL. The CDR3 extends over 14 amino acids. Findings and caveats of the study: The ex vivo response was dominated by HLA-C-restricted CMV-specific TCR beta clonotypes. Carriers of CMV and the relevant HLA type were discriminated by public TCR beta frequency.

Material: CD8+ T cells from PBMCs. The receptor was isolated from a human donor in good health (CMV status not recorded). Some clones in this sample may be carry-over from other donors' samples. The chain has TRBV4-1 and TRBJ1-2; unclear D gene. CDR3: CASSQVDVGYGYTF. CDR3 bases: TGCGCCAGCAGCCAAGTTGATGTCGGCTATGGCTACACCTTC.